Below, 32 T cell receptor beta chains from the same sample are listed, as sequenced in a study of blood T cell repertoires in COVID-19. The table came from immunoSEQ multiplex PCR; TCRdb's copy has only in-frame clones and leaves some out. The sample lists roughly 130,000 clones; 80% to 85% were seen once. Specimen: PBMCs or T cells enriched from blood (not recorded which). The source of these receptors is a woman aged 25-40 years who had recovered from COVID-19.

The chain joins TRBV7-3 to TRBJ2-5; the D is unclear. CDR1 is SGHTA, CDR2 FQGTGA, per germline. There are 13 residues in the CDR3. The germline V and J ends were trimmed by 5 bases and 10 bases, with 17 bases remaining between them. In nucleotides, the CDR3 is TGTGCCAGCAGCGTCAGGTCACCAGGCTTCCAGTACTTC. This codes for CASSVRSPGFQYF.

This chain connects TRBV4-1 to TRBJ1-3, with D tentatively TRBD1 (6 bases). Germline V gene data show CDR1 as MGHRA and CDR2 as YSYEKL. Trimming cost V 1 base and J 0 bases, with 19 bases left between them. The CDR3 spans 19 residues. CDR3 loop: CASSQVMQGHSGSGNTIYF. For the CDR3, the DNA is TGCGCCAGCAGCCAAGTCATGCAGGGGCACTCCGGCTCTGGAAACACCATATATTTT.

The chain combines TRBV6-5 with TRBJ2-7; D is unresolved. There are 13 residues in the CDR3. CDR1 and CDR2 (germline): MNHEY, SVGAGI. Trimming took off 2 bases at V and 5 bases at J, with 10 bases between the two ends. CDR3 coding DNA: TGTGCCAGCAGTTACCGACGGGTGGACGAGCAGTACTTC. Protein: CASSYRRVDEQYF.

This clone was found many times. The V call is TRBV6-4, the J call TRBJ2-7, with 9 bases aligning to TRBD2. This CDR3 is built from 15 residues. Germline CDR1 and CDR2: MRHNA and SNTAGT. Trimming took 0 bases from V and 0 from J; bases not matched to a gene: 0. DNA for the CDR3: TGTGCCAGCAGTGACTCGACTAGCGGCTCCTACGAGCAGTACTTC. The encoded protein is CASSDSTSGSYEQYF.

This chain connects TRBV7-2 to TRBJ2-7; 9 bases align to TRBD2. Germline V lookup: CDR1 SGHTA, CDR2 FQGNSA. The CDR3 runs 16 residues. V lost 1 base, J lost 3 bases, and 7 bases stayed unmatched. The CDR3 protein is CASSLGTLSGSYEQYF. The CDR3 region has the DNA TGTGCCAGCAGCTTAGGGACTCTTAGCGGGAGCTACGAGCAGTACTTC. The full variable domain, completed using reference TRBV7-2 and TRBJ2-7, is GAGVSQSPSNKVTEKGKDVELRCDPISGHTALYWYRQSLGQGLEFLIYFQGNSAPDKSGLPSDRFSAERTGGSVSTLTIQRTQQEDSAVYLCASSLGTLSGSYEQYFGPGTRLTVT.

The CDR3 region has the DNA TGTGCCAGCTCAATCTCAGGGGGCTCCACTGAAGCTTTCTTT. Translating gives CASSISGGSTEAFF. J is TRBJ1-1 and V is TRBV18, with 8 bases aligning to TRBD1. CDR3 length: 14 residues. Germline loops: CDR1 KGHSH, CDR2 LQKENI. V was pared by 5 bases and J by 4 bases, with 6 bases of the junction left unmatched.

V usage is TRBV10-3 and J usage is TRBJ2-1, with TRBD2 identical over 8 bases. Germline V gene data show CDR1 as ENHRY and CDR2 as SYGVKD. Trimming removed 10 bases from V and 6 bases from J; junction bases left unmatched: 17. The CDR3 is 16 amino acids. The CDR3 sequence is CANPLPQGLGPNEQFF. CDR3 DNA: TGTGCCAACCCGTTACCTCAGGGACTAGGACCCAATGAGCAGTTCTTC.

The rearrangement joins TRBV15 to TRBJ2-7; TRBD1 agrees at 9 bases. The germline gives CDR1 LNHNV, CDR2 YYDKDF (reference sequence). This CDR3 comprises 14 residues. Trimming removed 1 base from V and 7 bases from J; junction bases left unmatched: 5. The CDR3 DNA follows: TGTGCCACCAGCAGAGGGACAGGGGCTTGGGAGCAGTACTTC. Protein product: CATSRGTGAWEQYF.

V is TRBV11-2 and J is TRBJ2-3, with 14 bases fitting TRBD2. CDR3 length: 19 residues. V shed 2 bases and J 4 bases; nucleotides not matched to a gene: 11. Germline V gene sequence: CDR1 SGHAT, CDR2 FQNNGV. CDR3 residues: CASSLMGLAGAEAPDTQYF. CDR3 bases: TGTGCCAGCAGCTTAATGGGACTAGCGGGAGCAGAGGCCCCAGATACGCAGTATTTT.

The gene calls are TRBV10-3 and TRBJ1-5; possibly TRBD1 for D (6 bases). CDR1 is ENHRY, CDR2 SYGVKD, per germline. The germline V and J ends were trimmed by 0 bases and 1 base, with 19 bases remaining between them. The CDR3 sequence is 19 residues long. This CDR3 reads CAISESPPGGGVSNQPQHF. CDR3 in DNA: TGTGCCATCAGTGAGTCCCCCCCCGGCGGGGGCGTGAGCAATCAGCCCCAGCATTTT.

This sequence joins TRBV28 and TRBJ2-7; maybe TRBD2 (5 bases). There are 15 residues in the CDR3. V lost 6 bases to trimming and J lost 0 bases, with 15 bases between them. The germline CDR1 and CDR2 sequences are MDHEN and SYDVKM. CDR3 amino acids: CASSGFKRRSYEQYF. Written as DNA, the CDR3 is TGTGCCAGCAGCGGTTTTAAGCGGCGCTCCTACGAGCAGTACTTC.

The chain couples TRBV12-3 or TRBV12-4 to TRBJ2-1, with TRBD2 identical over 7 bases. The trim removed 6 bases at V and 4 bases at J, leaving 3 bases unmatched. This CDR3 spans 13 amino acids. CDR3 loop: CASRSGRYNEQFF. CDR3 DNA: TGTGCCAGCAGGTCCGGGAGGTACAATGAGCAGTTCTTC.

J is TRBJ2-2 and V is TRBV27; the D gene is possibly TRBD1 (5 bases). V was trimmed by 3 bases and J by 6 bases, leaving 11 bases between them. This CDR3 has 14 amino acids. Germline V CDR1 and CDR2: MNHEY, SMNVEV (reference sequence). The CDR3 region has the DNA TGTGCCAGCAGTTTGTTTAGGGGTTCCGGGGAGCTGTTTTTT. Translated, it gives CASSLFRGSGELFF.

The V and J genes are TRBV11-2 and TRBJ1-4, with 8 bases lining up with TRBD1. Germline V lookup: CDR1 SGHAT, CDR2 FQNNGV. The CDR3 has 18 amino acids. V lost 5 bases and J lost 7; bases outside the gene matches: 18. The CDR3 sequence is CASSRVRAGGELVEKLFF. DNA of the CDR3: TGTGCCAGCAGCCGGGTTAGGGCAGGGGGCGAGCTGGTTGAAAAACTGTTTTTT.

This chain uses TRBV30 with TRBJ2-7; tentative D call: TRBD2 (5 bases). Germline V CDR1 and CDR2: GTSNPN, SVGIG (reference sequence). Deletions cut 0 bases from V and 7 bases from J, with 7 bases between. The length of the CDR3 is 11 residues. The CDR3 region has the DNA TGTGCCTGGAGTGTAAGGAGGGAGCAGTACTTC. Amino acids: CAWSVRREQYF. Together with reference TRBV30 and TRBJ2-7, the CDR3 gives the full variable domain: SQTIHQWPATLVQPVGSPLSLECTVEGTSNPNLYWYRQAAGRGLQLLFYSVGIGQISSEVPQNLSASRPQDRQFILSSKKLLLSDSGFYLCAWSVRREQYFGPGTRLTVT.

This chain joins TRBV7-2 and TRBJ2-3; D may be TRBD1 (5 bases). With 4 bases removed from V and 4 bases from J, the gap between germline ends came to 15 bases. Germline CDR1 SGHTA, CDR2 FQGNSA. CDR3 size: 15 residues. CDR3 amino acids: CASSSRQGMADTQYF. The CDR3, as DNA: TGTGCCAGCAGCTCACGGCAGGGTATGGCAGATACGCAGTATTTT.

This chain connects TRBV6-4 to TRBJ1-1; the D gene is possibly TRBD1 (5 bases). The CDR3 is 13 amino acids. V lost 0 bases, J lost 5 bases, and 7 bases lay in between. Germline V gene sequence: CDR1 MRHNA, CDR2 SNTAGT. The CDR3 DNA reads TGTGCCAGCAGTGACTCCAGGGCGACTGAAGCTTTCTTT. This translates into CASSDSRATEAFF.

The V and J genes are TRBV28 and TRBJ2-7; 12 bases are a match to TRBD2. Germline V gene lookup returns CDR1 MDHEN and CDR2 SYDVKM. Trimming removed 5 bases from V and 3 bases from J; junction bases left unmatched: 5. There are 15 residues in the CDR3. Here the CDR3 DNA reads TGTGCCAGCAGTGTTCCGGGACTAGCGGGCTACGAGCAGTACTTC. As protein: CASSVPGLAGYEQYF.

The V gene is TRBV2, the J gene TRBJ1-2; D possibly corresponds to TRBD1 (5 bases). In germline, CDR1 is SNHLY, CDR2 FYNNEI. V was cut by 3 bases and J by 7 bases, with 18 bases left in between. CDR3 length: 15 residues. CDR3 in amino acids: CASSEVGTRGGGYTF. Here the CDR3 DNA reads TGTGCCAGCAGTGAGGTTGGGACGAGGGGAGGTGGCTACACCTTC.

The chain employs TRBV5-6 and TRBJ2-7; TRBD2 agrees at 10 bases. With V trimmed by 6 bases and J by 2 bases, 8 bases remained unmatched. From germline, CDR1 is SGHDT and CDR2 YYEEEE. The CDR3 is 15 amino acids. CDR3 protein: CASIYRTSGPYEQYF. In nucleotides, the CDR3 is TGTGCCAGCATCTACCGGACTAGCGGCCCCTACGAGCAGTACTTC.

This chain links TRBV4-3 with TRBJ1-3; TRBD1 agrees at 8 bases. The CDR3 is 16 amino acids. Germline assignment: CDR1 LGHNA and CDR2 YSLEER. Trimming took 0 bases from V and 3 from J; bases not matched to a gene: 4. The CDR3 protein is CASSQDQGAFGNTIYF. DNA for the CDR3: TGCGCCAGCAGCCAAGATCAGGGGGCATTTGGAAACACCATATATTTT.

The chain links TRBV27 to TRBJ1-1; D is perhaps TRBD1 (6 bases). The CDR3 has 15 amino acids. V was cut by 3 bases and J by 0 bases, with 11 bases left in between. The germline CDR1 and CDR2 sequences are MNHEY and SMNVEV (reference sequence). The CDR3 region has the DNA TGTGCCAGCAGTTTGAGGGGGTTCATGAACACTGAAGCTTTCTTT. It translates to CASSLRGFMNTEAFF.

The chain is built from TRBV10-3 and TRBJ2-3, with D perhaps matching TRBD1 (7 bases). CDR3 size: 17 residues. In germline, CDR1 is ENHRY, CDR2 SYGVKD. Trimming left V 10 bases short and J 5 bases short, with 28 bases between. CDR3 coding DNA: TGTGCCACTCAAAACAGGGGTTTTAGCGGCCCCGTAGATACGCAGTATTTT. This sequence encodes CATQNRGFSGPVDTQYF.

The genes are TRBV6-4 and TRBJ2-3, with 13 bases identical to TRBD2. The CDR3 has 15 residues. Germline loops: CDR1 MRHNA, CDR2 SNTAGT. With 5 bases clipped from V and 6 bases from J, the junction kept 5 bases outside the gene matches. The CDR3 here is CASSPGLAGADTQYF. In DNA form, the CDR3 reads TGTGCCAGCAGTCCCGGACTAGCGGGAGCGGATACGCAGTATTTT.

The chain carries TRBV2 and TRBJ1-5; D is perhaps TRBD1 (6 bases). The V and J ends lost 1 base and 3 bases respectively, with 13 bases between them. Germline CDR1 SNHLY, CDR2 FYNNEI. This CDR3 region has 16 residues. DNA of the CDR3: TGTGCCAGCAGTGAAGGGTGGGCAGGGGCCAATCAGCCCCAGCATTTT. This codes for CASSEGWAGANQPQHF.

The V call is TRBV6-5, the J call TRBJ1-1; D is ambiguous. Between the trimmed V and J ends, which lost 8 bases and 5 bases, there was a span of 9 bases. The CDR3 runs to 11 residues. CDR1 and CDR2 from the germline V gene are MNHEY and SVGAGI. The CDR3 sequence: CASGFGTEAFF. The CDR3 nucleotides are TGTGCCAGCGGCTTCGGGACTGAAGCTTTCTTT.

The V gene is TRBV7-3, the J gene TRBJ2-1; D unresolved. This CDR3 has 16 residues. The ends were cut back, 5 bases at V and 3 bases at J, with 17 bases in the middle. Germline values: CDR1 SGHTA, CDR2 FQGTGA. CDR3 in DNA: TGTGCCAGCAGCGCCAATCTTGGCGGCTTCTACAATGAGCAGTTCTTC. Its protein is CASSANLGGFYNEQFF. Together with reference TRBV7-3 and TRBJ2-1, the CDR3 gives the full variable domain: GAGVSQTPSNKVTEKGKYVELRCDPISGHTALYWYRQSLGQGPEFLIYFQGTGAADDSGLPNDRFFAVRPEGSVSTLKIQRTERGDSAVYLCASSANLGGFYNEQFFGPGTRLTVL.

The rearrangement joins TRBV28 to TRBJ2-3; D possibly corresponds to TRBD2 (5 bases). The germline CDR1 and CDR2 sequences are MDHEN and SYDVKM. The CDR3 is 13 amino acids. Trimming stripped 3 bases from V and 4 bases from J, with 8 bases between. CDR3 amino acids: CASSLDFPDTQYF. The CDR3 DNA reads TGTGCCAGCAGTTTGGACTTTCCAGATACGCAGTATTTT.

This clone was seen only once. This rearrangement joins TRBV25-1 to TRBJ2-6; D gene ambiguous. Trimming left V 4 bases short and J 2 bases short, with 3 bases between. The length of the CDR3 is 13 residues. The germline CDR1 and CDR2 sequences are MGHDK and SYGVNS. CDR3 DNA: TGTGCCAGCAGTGTAACTGGGGCCAACGTCCTGACTTTC. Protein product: CASSVTGANVLTF.

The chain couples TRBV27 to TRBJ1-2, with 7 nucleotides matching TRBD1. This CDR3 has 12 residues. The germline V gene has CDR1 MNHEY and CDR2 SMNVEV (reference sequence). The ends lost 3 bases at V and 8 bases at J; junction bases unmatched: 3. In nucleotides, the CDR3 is TGTGCCAGCAGTTTTCCAGGGGGAGGCTACACCTTC. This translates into CASSFPGGGYTF.

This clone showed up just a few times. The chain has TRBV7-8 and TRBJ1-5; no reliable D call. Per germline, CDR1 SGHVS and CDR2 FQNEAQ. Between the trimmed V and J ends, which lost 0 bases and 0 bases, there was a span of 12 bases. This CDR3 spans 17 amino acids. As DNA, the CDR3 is TGTGCCAGCAGCTTAGCTATATACAGTTATAGCAATCAGCCCCAGCATTTT. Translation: CASSLAIYSYSNQPQHF.

The DNA of the CDR3 is TGTGCCAGCAGCCCAAACTACGAGCAGTACTTC. Translation: CASSPNYEQYF. This chain joins TRBV11-2 and TRBJ2-7, with unresolved D. The CDR3 is made up of 11 amino acids. V lost 5 bases to trimming and J lost 3 bases, with 5 bases between them. Germline assignment: CDR1 SGHAT and CDR2 FQNNGV. The full variable domain, completed using reference TRBV11-2 and TRBJ2-7, is EAGVAQSPRYKIIEKRQSVAFWCNPISGHATLYWYQQILGQGPKLLIQFQNNGVVDDSQLPKDRFSAERLKGVDSTLKIQPAKLEDSAVYLCASSPNYEQYFGPGTRLTVT.